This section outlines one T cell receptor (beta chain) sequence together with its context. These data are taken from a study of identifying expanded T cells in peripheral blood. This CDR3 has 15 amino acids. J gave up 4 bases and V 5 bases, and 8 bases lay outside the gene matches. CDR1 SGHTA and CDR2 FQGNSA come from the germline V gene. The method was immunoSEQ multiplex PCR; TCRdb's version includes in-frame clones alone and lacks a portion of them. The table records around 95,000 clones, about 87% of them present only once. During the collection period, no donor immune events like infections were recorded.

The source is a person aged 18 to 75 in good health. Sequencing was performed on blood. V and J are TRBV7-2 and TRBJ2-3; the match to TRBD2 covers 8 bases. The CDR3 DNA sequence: TGTGCCAGCAGCCCGACTAGCGTATCCGCAGATACGCAGTATTTT. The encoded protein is CASSPTSVSADTQYF.